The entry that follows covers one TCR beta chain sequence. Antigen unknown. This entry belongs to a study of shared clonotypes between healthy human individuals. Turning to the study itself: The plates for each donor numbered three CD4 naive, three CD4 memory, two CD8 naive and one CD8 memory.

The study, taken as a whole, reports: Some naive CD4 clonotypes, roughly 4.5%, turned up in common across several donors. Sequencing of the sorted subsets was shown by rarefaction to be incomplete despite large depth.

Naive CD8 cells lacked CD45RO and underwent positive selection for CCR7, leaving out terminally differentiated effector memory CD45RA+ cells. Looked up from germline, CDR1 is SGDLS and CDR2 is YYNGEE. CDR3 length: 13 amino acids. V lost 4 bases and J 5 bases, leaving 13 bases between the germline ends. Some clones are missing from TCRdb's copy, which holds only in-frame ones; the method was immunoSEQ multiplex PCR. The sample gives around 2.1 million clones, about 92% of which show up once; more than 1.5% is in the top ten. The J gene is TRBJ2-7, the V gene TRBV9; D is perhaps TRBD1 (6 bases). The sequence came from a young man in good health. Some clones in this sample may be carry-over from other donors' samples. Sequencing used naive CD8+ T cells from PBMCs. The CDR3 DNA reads TGTGCCAGCAGCCCAGACAGGCTCGACGAGCAGTACTTC. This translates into CASSPDRLDEQYF. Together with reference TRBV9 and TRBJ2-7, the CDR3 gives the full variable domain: DSGVTQTPKHLITATGQRVTLRCSPRSGDLSVYWYQQSLDQGLQFLIQYYNGEERAKGNILERFSAQQFPDLHSELNLSSLELGDSALYFCASSPDRLDEQYFGPGTRLTVT.